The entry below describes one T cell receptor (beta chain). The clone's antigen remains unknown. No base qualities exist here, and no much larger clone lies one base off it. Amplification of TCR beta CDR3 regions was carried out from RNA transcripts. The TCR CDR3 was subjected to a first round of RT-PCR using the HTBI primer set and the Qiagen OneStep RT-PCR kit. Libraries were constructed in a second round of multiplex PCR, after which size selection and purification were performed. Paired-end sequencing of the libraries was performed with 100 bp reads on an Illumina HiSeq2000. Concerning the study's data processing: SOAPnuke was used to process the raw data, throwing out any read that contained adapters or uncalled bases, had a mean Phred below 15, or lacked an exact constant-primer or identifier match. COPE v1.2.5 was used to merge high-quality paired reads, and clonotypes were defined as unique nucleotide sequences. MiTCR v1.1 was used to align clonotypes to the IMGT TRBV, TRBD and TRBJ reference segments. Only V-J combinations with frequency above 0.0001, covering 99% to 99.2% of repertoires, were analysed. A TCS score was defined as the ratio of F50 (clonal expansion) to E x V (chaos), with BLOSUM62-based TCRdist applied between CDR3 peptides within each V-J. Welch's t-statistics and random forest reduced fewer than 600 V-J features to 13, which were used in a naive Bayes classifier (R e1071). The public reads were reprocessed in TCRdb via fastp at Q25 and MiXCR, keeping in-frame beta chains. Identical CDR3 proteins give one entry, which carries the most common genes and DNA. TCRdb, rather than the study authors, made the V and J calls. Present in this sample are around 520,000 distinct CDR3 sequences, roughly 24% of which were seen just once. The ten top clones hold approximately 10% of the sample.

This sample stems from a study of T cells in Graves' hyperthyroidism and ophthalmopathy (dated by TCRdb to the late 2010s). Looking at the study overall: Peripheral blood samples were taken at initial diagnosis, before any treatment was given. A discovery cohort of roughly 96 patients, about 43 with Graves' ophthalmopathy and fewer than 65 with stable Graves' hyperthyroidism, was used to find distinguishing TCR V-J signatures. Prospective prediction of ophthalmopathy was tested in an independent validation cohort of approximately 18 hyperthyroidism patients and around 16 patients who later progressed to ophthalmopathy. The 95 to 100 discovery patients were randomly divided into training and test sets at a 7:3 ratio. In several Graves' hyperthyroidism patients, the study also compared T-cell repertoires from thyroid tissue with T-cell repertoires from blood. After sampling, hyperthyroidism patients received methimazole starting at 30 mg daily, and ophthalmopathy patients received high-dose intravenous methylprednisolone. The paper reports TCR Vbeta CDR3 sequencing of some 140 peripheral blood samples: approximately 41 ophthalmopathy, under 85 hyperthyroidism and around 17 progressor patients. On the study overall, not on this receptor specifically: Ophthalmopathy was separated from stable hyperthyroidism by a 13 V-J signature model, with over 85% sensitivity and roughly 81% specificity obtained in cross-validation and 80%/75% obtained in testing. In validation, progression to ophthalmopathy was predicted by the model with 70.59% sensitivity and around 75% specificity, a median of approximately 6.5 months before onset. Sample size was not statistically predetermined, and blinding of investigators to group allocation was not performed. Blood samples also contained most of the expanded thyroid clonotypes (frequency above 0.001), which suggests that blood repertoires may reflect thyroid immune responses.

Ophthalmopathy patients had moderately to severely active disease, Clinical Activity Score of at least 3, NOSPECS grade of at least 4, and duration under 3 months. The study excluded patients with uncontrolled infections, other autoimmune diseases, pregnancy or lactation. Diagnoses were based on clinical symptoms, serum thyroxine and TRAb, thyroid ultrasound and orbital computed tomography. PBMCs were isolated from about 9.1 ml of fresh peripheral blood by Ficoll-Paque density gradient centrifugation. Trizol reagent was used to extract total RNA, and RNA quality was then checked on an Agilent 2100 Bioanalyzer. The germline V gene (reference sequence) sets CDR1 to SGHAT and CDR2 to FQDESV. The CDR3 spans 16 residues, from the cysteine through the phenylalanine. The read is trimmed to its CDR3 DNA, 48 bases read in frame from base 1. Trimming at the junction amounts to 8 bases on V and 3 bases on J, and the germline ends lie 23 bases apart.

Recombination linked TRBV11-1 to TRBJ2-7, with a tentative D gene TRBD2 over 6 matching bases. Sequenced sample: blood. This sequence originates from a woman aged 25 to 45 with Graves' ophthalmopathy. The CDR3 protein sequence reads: CASSTGGLDSRYEQYF. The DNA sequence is TGTGCCAGCTCAACCGGGGGACTCGACAGCCGCTACGAGCAGTACTTC.